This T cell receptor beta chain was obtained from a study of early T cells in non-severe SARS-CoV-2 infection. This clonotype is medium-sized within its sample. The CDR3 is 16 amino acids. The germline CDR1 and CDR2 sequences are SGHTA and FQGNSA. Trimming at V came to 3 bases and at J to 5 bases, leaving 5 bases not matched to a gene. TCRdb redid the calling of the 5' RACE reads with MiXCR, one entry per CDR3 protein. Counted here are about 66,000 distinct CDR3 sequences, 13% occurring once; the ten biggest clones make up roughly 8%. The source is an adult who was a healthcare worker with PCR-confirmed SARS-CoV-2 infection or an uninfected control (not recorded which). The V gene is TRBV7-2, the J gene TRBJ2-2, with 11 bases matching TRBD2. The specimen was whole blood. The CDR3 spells CASSFWLAGGTGELFF. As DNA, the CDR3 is TGTGCCAGCAGCTTTTGGCTAGCGGGAGGTACCGGGGAGCTGTTTTTT.